The 14 T cell receptor beta chains presented below share a single source sample, sequenced in a study of OX40 agonist ivuxolimab in advanced cancers. Using immunoSEQ multiplex PCR, the repertoire was profiled, and TCRdb retains in-frame clones only, with some absent. The table has fewer than 120,000 clones, over 85% seen once; the top ten hold around 0.26%. The material was CD4+ or CD8+ T cells sorted from blood, obtained in a trial of the OX40 agonist ivuxolimab. The source is an adult with an advanced solid tumor such as melanoma, head and neck, liver or kidney cancer.

The sample holds a few counts of this clone. The CDR3 loop is CANGPGAGVDQPQHF. The CDR3 nucleotides are TGTGCCAATGGGCCCGGTGCAGGGGTGGATCAGCCCCAGCATTTT. The chain carries TRBV28 and TRBJ1-5, with a possible D match to TRBD1 (6 bases). V was clipped by 10 bases and J by 5 bases, with 21 bases between them. The CDR3 covers 15 residues. Germline V lookup: CDR1 MDHEN, CDR2 SYDVKM.

This chain's CDR3 is CASSRDGYSNQPQHF. Here the CDR3 DNA reads TGTGCCAGCAGCAGGGACGGATATAGCAATCAGCCCCAGCATTTT. This chain links TRBV5-5 with TRBJ1-5; a possible D gene is TRBD1 (5 bases). This CDR3 has 15 residues. Per the germline V gene, CDR1 is SGHKS and CDR2 is YYEKEE (reference sequence). The germline V and J ends were trimmed by 4 bases and 0 bases, with 11 bases remaining between them.

The V and J genes are TRBV27 and TRBJ1-2; D remains ambiguous. Deletions cut 4 bases from V and 4 bases from J, with 10 bases between. Germline lookup yields CDR1 MNHEY and CDR2 SMNVEV (reference sequence). The CDR3 consists of 13 residues. CDR3 nucleotide sequence: TGTGCCAGCAGTTCCTCCGGGTCCTATGGCTACACCTTC. Amino acids: CASSSSGSYGYTF.

The chain employs TRBV6-5 and TRBJ1-3; D remains unclear. The CDR3 is 14 amino acids. V lost 0 bases, J lost 4 bases, and 7 bases lay in between. Germline V CDR1 and CDR2: MNHEY, SVGAGI. CDR3 bases: TGTGCCAGCAGTTACTCTTCGCTGGGAAACACCATATATTTT. This codes for CASSYSSLGNTIYF.

This chain joins TRBV28 and TRBJ1-2, with D maybe TRBD1 (5 bases). Germline assignment: CDR1 MDHEN and CDR2 SYDVKM. Between the trimmed V and J ends, which lost 5 bases and 8 bases, there was a span of 15 bases. The CDR3 length is 13 residues. In DNA, the CDR3 is TGTGCCAGCAGTAGCGGGACCGGGGCGGGCTACACCTTC. It codes for CASSSGTGAGYTF.

The CDR3 is CSTRGTGESSGNTIYF. CDR3 DNA: TGTTCGACAAGGGGGACAGGGGAGAGCTCTGGAAACACCATATATTTT. This chain links TRBV19 with TRBJ1-3, with 10 bases matching TRBD1. The germline V gene has CDR1 LNHDA and CDR2 SQIVND (reference sequence). This CDR3 spans 16 amino acids.

V usage is TRBV14 and J usage is TRBJ1-2, with D uncertain. From germline, CDR1 is SGHDN and CDR2 FVKESK. The CDR3 totals 12 residues. V lost 2 bases, J lost 8 bases, and 9 bases lay in between. The CDR3 sequence is CASSQSKGGYTF. For the CDR3, the DNA is TGTGCCAGCAGCCAATCCAAAGGCGGCTACACCTTC.

A word on this clone: Other nucleotide sequences from this sample produce the same CDR3. The chain recombines TRBV19 with TRBJ2-3; D unresolved. CDR3 length equals 11 residues. V was trimmed by 7 bases and J by 6 bases, leaving 8 bases between them. Germline lookup yields CDR1 LNHDA and CDR2 SQIVND (reference sequence). This CDR3 is CASTSRDTQYF. For the CDR3, the DNA is TGTGCCAGTACCTCTCGGGATACGCAGTATTTT.

The genes are TRBV7-9 and TRBJ2-7; D gene unclear. Germline CDR1 SEHNR, CDR2 FQNEAQ (reference sequence). Trimming took 4 bases from V and 0 from J, leaving 16 bases between them. The CDR3 spans 16 residues. Here the CDR3 DNA reads TGTGCCAGCAGCTCGCCTCAGGATTTTAACTCCTACGAGCAGTACTTC. Its protein product is CASSSPQDFNSYEQYF.

This chain joins TRBV11-2 and TRBJ1-2; D gene uncertain. There are 13 residues in the CDR3. V lost 3 bases, J lost 1 base, and 6 bases lay in between. The germline gives CDR1 SGHAT, CDR2 FQNNGV. The CDR3: CASSLAHNYGYTF. The CDR3 DNA is TGTGCCAGCAGCTTGGCCCATAACTATGGCTACACCTTC.

This clone was counted between two and nine times. This rearrangement joins TRBV7-2 to TRBJ2-2; D is ambiguous. The germline V and J ends were trimmed by 1 base and 1 base, with 4 bases remaining between them. The CDR3 covers 14 residues. Germline lookup yields CDR1 SGHTA and CDR2 FQGNSA. For the CDR3, the DNA is TGTGCCAGCAGCTTAGATTTGAACACCGGGGAGCTGTTTTTT. Protein product: CASSLDLNTGELFF.

V usage is TRBV5-8 and J usage is TRBJ1-3, with D perhaps TRBD1 (5 bases). V lost 0 bases to trimming and J lost 10 bases, with 8 bases between them. The CDR3 covers 12 residues. Per the germline V gene, CDR1 is SGHTS and CDR2 is YDEGEE. CDR3 DNA sequence: TGTGCCAGCAGCTTGGTGCAGGGAACCATATATTTT. The encoded protein is CASSLVQGTIYF.

This chain joins TRBV10-3 and TRBJ1-2; no reliable D call. Trimming left V 5 bases short and J 4 bases short, with 17 bases between. The CDR3 covers 15 residues. Germline CDR1 is ENHRY and CDR2 is SYGVKD. CDR3 sequence reads: CAISLTTERTYGYTF. The CDR3 DNA follows: TGTGCCATCAGTCTTACCACAGAGCGAACCTATGGCTACACCTTC.

This chain links TRBV6-6 with TRBJ2-7; tentative D call: TRBD2 (5 bases). Trimming removed 9 bases from V and 4 bases from J, with 10 bases in between. CDR1 and CDR2 (germline): MNHNY, SVGAGI (reference sequence). The length of the CDR3 is 11 residues. Here the CDR3 reads CASQEGYEQYF. The CDR3 nucleotides are TGTGCCAGTCAAGAGGGATACGAGCAGTACTTC.